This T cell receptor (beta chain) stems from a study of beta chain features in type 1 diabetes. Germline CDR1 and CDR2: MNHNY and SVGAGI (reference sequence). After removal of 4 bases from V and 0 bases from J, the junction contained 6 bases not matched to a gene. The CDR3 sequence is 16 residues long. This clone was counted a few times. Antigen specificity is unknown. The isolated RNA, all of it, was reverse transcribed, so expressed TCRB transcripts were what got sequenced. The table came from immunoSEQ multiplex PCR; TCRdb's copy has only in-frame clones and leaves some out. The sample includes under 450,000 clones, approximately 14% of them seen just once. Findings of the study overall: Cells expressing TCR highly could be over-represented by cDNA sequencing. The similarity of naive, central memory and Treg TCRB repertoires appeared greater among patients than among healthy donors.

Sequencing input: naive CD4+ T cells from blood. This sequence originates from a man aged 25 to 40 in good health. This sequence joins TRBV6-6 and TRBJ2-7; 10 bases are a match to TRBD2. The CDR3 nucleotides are TGTGCCAGCAGTTCCTTTAGCGGGAGGAGCTCCTACGAGCAGTACGTC. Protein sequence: CASSSFSGRSSYEQYV.